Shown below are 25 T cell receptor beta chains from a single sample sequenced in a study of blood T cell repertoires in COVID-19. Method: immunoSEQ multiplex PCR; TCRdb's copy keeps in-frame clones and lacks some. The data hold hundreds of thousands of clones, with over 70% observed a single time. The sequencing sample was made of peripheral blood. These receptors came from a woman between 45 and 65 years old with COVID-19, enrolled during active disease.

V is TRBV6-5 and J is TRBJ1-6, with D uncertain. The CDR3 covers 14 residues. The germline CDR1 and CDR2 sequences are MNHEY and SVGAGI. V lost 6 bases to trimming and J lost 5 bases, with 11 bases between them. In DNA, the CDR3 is TGTGCCAGCAGCCCCGGGGTTCATAATTCACCCCTCCACTTT. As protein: CASSPGVHNSPLHF.

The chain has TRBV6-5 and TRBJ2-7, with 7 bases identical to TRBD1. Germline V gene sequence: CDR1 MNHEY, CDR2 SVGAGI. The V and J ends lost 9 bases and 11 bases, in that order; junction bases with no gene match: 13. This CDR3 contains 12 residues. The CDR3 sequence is CASTTEPGQKYF. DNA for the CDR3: TGTGCCAGTACGACCGAACCGGGACAGAAGTACTTC.

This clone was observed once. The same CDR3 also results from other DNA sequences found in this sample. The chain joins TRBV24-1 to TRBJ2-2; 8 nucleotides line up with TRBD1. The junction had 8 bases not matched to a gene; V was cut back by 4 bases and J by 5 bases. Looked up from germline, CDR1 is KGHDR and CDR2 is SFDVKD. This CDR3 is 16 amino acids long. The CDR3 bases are TGTGCCACCAGTGACCCCGGACAGGGACGGACCGGGGAGCTGTTTTTT. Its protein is CATSDPGQGRTGELFF.

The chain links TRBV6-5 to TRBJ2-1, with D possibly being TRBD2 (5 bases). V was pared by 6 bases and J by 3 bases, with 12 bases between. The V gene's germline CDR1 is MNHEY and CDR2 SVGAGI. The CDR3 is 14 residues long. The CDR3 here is CASRPELGYNEQFF. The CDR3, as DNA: TGTGCCAGCAGACCGGAACTAGGCTACAATGAGCAGTTCTTC.

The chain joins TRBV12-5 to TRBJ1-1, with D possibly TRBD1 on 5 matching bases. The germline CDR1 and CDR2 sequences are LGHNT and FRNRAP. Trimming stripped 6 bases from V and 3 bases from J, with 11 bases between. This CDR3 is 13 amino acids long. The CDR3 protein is CASGPREDTEAFF. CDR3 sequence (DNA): TGTGCTAGTGGACCCAGGGAGGACACTGAAGCTTTCTTT.

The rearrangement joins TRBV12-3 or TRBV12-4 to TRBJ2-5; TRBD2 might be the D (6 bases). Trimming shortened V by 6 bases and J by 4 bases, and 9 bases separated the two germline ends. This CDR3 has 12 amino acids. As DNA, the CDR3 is TGTGCCAGCAGAAGGGAGGCAGAGACCCAGTACTTC. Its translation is CASRREAETQYF.

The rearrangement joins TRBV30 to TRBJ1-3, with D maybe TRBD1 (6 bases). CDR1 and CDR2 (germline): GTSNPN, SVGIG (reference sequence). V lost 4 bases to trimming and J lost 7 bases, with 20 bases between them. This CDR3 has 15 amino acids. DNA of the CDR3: TGTGCCTGGACGGGGACATCTGAAAAAAGGAACACCATATATTTT. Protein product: CAWTGTSEKRNTIYF.

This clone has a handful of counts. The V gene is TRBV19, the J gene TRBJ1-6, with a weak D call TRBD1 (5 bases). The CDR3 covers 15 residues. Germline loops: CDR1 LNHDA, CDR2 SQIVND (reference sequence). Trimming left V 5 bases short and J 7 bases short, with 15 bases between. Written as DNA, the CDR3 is TGTGCCAGTAGTCCCCGGACGGGGGACAATTCACCCCTCCACTTT. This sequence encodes CASSPRTGDNSPLHF.

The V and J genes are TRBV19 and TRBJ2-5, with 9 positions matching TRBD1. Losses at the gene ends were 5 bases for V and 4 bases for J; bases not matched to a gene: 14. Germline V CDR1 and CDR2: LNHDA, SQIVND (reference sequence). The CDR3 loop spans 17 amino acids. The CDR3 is CASSSPDSGTGRETQYF. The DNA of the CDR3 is TGTGCCAGTAGTTCTCCCGACTCCGGGACAGGGAGAGAGACCCAGTACTTC.

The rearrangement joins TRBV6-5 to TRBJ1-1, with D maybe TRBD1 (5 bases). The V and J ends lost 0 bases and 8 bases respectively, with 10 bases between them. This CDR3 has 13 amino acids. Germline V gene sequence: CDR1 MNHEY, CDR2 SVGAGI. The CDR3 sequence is CASSYSPGGEAFF. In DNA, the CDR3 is TGTGCCAGCAGTTACTCGCCGGGGGGGGAAGCTTTCTTT.

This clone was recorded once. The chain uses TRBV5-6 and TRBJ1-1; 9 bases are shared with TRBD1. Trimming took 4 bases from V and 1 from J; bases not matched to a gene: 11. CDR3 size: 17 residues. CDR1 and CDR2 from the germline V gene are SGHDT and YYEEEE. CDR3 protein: CASSQNLLGQGNTEAFF. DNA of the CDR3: TGTGCCAGCAGCCAAAATCTTTTGGGACAGGGGAACACTGAAGCTTTCTTT.

The CDR3, as DNA: TGTGCCAGTAGTTTCAGGGGCGACGGAAACACCATATATTTT. As protein: CASSFRGDGNTIYF. V gene TRBV19 combines with J gene TRBJ1-3; D is possibly TRBD1 (6 bases). Between the trimmed V and J ends, which lost 5 bases and 4 bases, there was a span of 12 bases. The CDR3 has 14 residues. Per germline, CDR1 LNHDA and CDR2 SQIVND (reference sequence).

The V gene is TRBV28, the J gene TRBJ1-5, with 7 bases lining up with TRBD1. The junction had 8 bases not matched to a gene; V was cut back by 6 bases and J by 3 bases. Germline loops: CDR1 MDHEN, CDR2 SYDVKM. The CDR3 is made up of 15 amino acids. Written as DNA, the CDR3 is TGTGCCAGCAGACCCCCGACAGGGAACAATCAGCCCCAGCATTTT. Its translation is CASRPPTGNNQPQHF.

The CDR3 DNA reads TGCGCCAGTAGGGACAGGAGCTCCTACGAGCAGTACTTC. It yields the protein CASRDRSSYEQYF. The chain recombines TRBV5-1 with TRBJ2-7, with TRBD1 matching over 8 bases. V was clipped by 8 bases and J by 0 bases; unmatched bases: 4. The CDR3 contains 13 residues. Germline V gene lookup returns CDR1 SGHRS and CDR2 YFSETQ.

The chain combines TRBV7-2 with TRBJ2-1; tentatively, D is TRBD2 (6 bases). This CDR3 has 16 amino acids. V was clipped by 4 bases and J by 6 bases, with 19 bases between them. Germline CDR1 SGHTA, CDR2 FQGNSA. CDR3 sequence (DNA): TGTGCCAGCAGCTCGGACCGGGCCCGGGGAGGCAATGAGCAGTTCTTC. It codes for CASSSDRARGGNEQFF. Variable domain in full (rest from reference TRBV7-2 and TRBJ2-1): GAGVSQSPSNKVTEKGKDVELRCDPISGHTALYWYRQSLGQGLEFLIYFQGNSAPDKSGLPSDRFSAERTGGSVSTLTIQRTQQEDSAVYLCASSSDRARGGNEQFFGPGTRLTVL.

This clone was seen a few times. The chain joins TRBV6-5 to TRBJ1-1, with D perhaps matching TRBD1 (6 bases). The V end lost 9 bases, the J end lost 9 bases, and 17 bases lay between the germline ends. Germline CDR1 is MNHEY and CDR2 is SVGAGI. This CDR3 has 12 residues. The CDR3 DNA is TGTGCCAGTGGACAGTTTGCCTTTAAAGCTTTCTTT. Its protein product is CASGQFAFKAFF.

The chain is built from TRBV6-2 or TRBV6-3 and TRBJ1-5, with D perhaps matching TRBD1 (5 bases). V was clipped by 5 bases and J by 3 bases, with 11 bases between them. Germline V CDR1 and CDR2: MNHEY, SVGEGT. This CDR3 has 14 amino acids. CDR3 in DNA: TGTGCCAGCAGTAGTAACAGGTTCAATCAGCCCCAGCATTTT. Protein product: CASSSNRFNQPQHF.

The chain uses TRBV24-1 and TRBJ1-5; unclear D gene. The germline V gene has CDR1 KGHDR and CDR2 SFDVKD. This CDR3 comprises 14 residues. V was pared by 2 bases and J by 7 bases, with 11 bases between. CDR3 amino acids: CATSDSVTGQPQHF. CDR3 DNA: TGTGCCACCAGTGATTCGGTAACGGGGCAGCCCCAGCATTTT.

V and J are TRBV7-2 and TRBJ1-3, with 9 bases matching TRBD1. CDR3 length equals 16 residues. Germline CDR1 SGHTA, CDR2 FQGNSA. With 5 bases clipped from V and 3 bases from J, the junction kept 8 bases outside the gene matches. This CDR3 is CASSTSGTGLGNTIYF. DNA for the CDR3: TGTGCCAGCAGCACTTCCGGGACAGGGCTTGGAAACACCATATATTTT. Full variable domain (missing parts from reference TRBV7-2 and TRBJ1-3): GAGVSQSPSNKVTEKGKDVELRCDPISGHTALYWYRQSLGQGLEFLIYFQGNSAPDKSGLPSDRFSAERTGGSVSTLTIQRTQQEDSAVYLCASSTSGTGLGNTIYFGEGSWLTVV.

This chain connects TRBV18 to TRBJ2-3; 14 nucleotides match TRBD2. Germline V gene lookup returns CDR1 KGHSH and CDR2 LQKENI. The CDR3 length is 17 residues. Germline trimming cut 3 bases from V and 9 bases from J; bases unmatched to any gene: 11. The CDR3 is CASSPGLAGAGEQTQYF. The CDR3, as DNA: TGTGCCAGCTCACCGGGACTAGCGGGAGCCGGTGAGCAGACGCAGTATTTT.

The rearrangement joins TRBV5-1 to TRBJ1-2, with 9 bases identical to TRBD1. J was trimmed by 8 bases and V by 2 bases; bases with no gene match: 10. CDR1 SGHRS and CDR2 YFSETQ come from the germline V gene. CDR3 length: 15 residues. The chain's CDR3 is CASSFGGTGMQGYTF. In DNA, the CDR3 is TGCGCCAGCAGCTTCGGCGGGACAGGGATGCAGGGCTACACCTTC.

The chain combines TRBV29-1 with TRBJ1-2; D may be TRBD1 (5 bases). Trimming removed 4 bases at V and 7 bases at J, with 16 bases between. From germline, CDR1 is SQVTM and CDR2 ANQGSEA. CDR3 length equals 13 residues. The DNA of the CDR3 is TGCAGCGTTGGTAGCAGGGCCTACTCTGGCTACACCTTC. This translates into CSVGSRAYSGYTF.

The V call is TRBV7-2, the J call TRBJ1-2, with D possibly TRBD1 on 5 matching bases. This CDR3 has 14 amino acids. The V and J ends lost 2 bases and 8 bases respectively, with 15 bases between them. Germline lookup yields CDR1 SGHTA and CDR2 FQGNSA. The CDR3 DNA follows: TGTGCCAGCAGCTTACACCAGGGTTATGGAGGCTACACCTTC. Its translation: CASSLHQGYGGYTF.

The CDR3 region has the DNA TGTGCCAGCAGATCACAGGTGCGGGAAAAACTGTTTTTT. Translating gives CASRSQVREKLFF. The chain recombines TRBV12-3 or TRBV12-4 with TRBJ1-4; D might be TRBD1 (5 bases). V was trimmed by 6 bases and J by 8 bases, leaving 13 bases between them. CDR3 size: 13 residues.

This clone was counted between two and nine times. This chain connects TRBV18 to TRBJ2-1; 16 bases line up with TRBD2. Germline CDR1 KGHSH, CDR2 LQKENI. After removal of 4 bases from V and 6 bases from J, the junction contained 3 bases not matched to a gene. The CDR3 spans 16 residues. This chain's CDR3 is CASSQGTSGRANEQFF. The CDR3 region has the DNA TGTGCCAGCTCACAGGGGACTAGCGGGAGGGCCAATGAGCAGTTCTTC.